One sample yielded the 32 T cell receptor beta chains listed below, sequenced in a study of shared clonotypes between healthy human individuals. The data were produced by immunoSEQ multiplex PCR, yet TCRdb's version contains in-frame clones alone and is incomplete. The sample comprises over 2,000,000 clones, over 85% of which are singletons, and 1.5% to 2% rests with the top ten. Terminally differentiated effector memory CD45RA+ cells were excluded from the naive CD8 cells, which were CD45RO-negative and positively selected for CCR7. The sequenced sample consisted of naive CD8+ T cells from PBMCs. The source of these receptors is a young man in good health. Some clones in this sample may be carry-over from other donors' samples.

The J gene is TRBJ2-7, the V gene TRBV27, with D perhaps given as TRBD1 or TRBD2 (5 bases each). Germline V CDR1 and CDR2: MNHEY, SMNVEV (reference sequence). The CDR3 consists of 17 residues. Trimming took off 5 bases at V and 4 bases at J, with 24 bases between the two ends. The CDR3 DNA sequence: TGTGCCAGCAGTCAAAAGCCGGGGCCCTCTAGACGGTACGAGCAGTACTTC. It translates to CASSQKPGPSRRYEQYF.

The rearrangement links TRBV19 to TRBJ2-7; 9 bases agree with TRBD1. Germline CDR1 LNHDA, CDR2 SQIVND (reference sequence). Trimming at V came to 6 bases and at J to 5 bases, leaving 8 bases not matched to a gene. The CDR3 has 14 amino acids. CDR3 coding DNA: TGTGCCAGTAGGACGGGACAGGGTGCCCACGAGCAGTACTTC. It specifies CASRTGQGAHEQYF.

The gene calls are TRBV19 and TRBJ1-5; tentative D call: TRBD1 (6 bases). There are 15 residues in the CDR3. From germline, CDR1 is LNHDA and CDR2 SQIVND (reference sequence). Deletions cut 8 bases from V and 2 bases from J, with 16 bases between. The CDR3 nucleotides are TGTGCCAGTTCCATGTGGGCAGGGGGCAATCAGCCCCAGCATTTT. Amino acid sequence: CASSMWAGGNQPQHF.

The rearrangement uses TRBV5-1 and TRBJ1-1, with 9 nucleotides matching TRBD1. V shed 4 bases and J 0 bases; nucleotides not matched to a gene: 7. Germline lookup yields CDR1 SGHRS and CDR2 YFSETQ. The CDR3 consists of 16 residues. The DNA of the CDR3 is TGCGCCAGCAGCCAAGGGACAGGGCGATTGAACACTGAAGCTTTCTTT. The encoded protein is CASSQGTGRLNTEAFF.

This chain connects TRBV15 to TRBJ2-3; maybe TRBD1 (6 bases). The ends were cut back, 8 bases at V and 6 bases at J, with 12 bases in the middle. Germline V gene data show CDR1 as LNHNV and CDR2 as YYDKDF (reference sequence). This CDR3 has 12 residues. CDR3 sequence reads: CATATGYDTQYF. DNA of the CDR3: TGTGCCACCGCAACAGGGTATGATACGCAGTATTTT. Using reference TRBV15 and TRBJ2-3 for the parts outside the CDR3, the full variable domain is DAMVIQNPRYQVTQFGKPVTLSCSQTLNHNVMYWYQQKSSQAPKLLFHYYDKDFNNEADTPDNFQSRRPNTSFCFLDIRSPGLGDTAMYLCATATGYDTQYFGPGTRLTVL.

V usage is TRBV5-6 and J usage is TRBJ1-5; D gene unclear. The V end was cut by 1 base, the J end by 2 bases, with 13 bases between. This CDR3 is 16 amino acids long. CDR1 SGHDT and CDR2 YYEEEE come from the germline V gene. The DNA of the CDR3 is TGTGCCAGCAGCTTGAGCAGGTATTTTGGCAATCAGCCCCAGCATTTT. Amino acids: CASSLSRYFGNQPQHF.

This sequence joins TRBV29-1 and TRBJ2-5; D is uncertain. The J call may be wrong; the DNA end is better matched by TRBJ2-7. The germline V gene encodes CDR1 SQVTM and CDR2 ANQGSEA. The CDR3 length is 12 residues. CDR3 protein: CSVVIIGYEQYF. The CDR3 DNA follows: TGCAGCGTGGTCATAATTGGTTACGAGCAGTACTTC.

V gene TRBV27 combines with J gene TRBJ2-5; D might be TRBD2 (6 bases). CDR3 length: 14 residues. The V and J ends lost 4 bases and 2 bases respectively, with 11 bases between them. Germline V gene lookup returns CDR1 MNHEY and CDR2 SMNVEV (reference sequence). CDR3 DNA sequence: TGTGCCAGCAGTTCGGGGAGGCAGCAAGAGACCCAGTACTTC. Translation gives CASSSGRQQETQYF.

DNA of the CDR3: TGTGCCAGCAGTTTTAGGGAGGACAGTAACTATGGCTACACCTTC. The encoded protein is CASSFREDSNYGYTF. This rearrangement joins TRBV27 to TRBJ1-2, with a possible D match to TRBD1 (6 bases). The length of the CDR3 is 15 residues. V lost 3 bases and J lost 1, with 12 bases in between. Germline CDR1 is MNHEY and CDR2 is SMNVEV (reference sequence).

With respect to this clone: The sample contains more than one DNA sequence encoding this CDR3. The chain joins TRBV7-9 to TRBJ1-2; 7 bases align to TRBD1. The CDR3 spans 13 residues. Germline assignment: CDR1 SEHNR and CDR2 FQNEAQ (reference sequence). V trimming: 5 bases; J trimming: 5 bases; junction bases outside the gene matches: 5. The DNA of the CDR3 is TGTGCCAGCAGCCTCGCACAGGGGTATGGCTACACCTTC. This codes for CASSLAQGYGYTF.

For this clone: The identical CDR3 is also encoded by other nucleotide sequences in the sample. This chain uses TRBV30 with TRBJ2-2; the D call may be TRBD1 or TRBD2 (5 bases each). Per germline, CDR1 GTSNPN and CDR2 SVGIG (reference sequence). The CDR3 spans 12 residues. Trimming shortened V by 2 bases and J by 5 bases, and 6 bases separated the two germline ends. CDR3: CAWSWGTGELFF. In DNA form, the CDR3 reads TGTGCCTGGAGTTGGGGGACCGGGGAGCTGTTTTTT.

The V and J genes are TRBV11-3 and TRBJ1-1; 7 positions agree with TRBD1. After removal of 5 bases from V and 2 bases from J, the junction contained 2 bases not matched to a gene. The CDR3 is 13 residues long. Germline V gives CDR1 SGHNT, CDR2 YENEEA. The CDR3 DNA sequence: TGTGCCAGCAGCGGGGACAGTAACACTGAAGCTTTCTTT. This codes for CASSGDSNTEAFF.

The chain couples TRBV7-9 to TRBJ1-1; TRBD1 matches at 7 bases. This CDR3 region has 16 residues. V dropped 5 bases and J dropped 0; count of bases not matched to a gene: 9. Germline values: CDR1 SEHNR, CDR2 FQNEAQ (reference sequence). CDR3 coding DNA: TGTGCCAGCAGCGCAGGGACAGAAAGACTGAACACTGAAGCTTTCTTT. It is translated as CASSAGTERLNTEAFF.

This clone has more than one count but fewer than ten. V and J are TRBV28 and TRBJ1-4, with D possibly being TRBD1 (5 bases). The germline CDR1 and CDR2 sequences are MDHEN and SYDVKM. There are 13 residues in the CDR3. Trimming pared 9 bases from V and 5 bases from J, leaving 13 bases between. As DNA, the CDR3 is TGTGCCAGGGTCAGGTCAGGGAATGAAAAACTGTTTTTT. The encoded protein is CARVRSGNEKLFF.

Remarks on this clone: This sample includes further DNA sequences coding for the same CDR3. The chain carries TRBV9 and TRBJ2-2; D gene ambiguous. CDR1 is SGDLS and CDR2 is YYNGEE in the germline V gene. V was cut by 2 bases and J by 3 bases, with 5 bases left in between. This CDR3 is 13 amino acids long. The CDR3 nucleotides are TGTGCCAGCAGCGTCACTGACACCGGGGAGCTGTTTTTT. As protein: CASSVTDTGELFF.

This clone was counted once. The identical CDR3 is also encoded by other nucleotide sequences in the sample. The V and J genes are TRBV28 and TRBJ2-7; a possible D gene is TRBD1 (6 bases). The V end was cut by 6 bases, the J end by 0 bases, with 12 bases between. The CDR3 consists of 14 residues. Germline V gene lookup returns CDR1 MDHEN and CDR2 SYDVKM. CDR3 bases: TGTGCCAGCAGGCCAACAGGGAGCTCCTACGAGCAGTACTTC. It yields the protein CASRPTGSSYEQYF.

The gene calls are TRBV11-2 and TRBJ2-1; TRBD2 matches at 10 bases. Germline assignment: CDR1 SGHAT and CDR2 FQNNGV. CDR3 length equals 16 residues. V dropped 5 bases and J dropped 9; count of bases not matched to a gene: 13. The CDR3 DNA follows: TGTGCCAGCAGCCCGACACTAGCGGGGAGCCCGGTTGAGCAGTTCTTC. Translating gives CASSPTLAGSPVEQFF.

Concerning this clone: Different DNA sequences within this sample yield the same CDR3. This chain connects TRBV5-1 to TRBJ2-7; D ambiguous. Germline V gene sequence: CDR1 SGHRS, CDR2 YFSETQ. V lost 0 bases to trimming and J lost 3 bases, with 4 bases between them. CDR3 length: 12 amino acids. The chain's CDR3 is CASSLGNYEQYF. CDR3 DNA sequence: TGCGCCAGCAGCTTGGGGAACTACGAGCAGTACTTC.

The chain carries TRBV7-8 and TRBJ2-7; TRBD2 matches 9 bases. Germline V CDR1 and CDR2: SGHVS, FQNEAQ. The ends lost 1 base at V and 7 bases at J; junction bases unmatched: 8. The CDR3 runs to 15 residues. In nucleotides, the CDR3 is TGTGCCAGCAGCTTAGGACTAGCGGCCGGGGTTGAGCAGTACTTC. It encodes CASSLGLAAGVEQYF.

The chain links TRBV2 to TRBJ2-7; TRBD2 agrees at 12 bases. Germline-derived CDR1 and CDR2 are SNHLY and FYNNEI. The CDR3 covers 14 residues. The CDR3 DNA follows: TGTGCAACGCTAGCGGGAGGGCCCTCTTGGGAGCAGTACTTC. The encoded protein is CATLAGGPSWEQYF.

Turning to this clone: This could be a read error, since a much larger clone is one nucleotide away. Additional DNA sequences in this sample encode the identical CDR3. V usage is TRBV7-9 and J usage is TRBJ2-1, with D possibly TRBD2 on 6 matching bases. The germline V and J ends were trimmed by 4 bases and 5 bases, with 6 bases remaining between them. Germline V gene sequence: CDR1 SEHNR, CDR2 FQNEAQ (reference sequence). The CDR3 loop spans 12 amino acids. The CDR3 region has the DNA TGTGCCAGCAGCTCGGGGGACAATGAGCAGTTCTTC. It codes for CASSSGDNEQFF.

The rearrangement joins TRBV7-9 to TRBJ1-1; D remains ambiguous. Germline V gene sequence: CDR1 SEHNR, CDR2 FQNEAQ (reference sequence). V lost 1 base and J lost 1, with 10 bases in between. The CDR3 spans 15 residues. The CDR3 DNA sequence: TGTGCCAGCAGCTTAGATTGGAGAGGGAACACTGAAGCTTTCTTT. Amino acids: CASSLDWRGNTEAFF. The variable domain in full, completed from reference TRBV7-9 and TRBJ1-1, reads DTGVSQNPRHKITKRGQNVTFRCDPISEHNRLYWYRQTLGQGPEFLTYFQNEAQLEKSRLLSDRFSAERPKGSFSTLEIQRTEQGDSAMYLCASSLDWRGNTEAFFGQGTRLTVV.

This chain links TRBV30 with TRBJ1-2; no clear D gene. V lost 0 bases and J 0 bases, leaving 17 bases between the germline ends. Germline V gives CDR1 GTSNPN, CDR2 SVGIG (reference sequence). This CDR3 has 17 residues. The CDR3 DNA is TGTGCCTGGAGTGTACCAGTCCTTGGAGACCCTAACTATGGCTACACCTTC. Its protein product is CAWSVPVLGDPNYGYTF.

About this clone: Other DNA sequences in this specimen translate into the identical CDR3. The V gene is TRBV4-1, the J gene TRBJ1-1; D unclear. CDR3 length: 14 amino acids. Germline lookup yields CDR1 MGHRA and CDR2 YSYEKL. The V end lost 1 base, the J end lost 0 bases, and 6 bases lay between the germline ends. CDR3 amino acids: CASSQVGMNTEAFF. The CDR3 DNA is TGCGCCAGCAGCCAAGTAGGGATGAACACTGAAGCTTTCTTT.

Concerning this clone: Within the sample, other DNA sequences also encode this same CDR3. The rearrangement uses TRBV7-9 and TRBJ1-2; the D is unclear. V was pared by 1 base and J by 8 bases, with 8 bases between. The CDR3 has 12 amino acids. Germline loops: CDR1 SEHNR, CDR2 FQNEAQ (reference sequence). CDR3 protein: CASSLGSGGYTF. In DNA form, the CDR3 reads TGTGCCAGCAGCTTAGGGTCTGGCGGCTACACCTTC.

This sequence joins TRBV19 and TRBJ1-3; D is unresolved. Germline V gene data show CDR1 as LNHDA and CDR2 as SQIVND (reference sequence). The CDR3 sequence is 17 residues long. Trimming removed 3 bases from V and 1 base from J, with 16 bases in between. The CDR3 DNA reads TGTGCCAGTAGTATCGTTTCGGGATGGGGATCTGGAAACACCATATATTTT. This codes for CASSIVSGWGSGNTIYF.

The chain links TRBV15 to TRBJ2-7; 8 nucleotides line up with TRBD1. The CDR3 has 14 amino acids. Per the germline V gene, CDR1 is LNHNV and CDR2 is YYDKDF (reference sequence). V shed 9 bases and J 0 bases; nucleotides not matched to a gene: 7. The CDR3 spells CATADRGGSYEQYF. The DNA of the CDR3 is TGTGCCACTGCCGACAGGGGAGGCTCCTACGAGCAGTACTTC.

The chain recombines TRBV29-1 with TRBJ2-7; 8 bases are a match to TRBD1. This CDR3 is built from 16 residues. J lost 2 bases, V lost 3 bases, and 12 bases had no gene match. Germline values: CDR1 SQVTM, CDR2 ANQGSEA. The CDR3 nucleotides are TGCAGCGTTGAGAGGGTGGGACAGGCGAGCCCCTACGAGCAGTACTTC. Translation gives CSVERVGQASPYEQYF.

DNA of the CDR3: TGCGCCAGCAGCCATTTAGCGGGAGGGACAGATACGCAGTATTTT. It yields the protein CASSHLAGGTDTQYF. This chain links TRBV4-1 with TRBJ2-3; 11 bases match TRBD2. V lost 3 bases to trimming and J lost 3 bases; unmatched junction nucleotides: 2. Germline CDR1 reads MGHRA; CDR2 reads YSYEKL. There are 15 residues in the CDR3.

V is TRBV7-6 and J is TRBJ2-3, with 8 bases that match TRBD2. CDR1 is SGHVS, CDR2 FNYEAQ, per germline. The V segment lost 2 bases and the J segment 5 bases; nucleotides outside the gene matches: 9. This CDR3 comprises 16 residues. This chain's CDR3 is CASSLRAGASKDTQYF. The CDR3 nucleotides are TGTGCCAGCAGCTTAAGAGCGGGAGCTTCGAAAGATACGCAGTATTTT.

In nucleotides, the CDR3 is TGTGCCAGCAGCTTAACCGGGGGGACCGGGGAGCTGTTTTTT. Translated, it gives CASSLTGGTGELFF. The chain has TRBV7-9 and TRBJ2-2; 7 bases are a match to TRBD2. Per germline, CDR1 SEHNR and CDR2 FQNEAQ (reference sequence). The CDR3 totals 14 residues. V lost 2 bases, J lost 5 bases, and 2 bases stayed unmatched. The whole variable domain, filled in from reference TRBV7-9 and TRBJ2-2, reads DTGVSQNPRHKITKRGQNVTFRCDPISEHNRLYWYRQTLGQGPEFLTYFQNEAQLEKSRLLSDRFSAERPKGSFSTLEIQRTEQGDSAMYLCASSLTGGTGELFFGEGSRLTVL.

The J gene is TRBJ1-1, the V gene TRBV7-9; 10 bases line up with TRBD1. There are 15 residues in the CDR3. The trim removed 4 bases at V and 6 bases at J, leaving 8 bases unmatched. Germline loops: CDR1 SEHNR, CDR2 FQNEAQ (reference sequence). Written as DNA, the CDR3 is TGTGCCAGCAGCTCGACAGGGGGCCGGAGAGCTGAAGCTTTCTTT. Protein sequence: CASSSTGGRRAEAFF.